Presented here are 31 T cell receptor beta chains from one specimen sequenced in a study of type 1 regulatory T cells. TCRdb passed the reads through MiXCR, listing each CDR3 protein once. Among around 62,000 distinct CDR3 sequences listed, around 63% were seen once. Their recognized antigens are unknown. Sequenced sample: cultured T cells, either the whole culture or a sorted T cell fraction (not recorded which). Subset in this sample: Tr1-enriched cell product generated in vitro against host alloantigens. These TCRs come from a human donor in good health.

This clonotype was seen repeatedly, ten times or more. CDR3 amino acids: CSARDPLGPQYF. CDR3 bases: TGCAGTGCTAGAGATCCACTAGGGCCCCAGTACTTC. The J gene is TRBJ2-5, the V gene TRBV20-1; D perhaps matches TRBD2 (5 bases). V was pared by 0 bases and J by 9 bases, with 11 bases between. CDR1 is DFQATT and CDR2 is SNEGSKA in the germline V gene (reference sequence). The CDR3 loop spans 12 amino acids.

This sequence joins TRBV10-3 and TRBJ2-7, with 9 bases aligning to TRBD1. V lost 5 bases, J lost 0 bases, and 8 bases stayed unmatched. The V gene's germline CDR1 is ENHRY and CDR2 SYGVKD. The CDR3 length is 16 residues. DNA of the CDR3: TGTGCCATCAGTTTACCCCGGGACAGGGACTCCTACGAGCAGTACTTC. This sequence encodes CAISLPRDRDSYEQYF.

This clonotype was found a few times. In DNA form, the CDR3 reads TGTGCCTGGAGTGGGGGGGTTAGAGAGACCCAGTACTTC. Translated, it gives CAWSGGVRETQYF. The chain couples TRBV30 to TRBJ2-5; a weak D match, TRBD2 (6 bases). CDR1 and CDR2 (germline): GTSNPN, SVGIG (reference sequence). This CDR3 has 13 residues. V gave up 1 base and J gave up 4 bases, with 10 bases separating them.

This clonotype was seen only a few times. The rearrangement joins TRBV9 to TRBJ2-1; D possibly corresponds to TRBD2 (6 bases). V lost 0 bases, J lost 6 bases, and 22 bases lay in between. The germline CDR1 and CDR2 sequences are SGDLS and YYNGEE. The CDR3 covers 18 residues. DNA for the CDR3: TGTGCCAGCAGCGTAGATGGTCGGGTATTAGGAGGGCCCAATGAGCAGTTCTTC. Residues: CASSVDGRVLGGPNEQFF.

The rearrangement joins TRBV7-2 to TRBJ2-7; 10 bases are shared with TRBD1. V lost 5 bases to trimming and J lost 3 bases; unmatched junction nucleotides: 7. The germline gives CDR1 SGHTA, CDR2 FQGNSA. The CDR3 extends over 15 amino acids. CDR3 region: CASSPGGQGNYEQYF. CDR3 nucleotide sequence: TGTGCCAGCAGCCCAGGGGGACAGGGGAACTACGAGCAGTACTTC.

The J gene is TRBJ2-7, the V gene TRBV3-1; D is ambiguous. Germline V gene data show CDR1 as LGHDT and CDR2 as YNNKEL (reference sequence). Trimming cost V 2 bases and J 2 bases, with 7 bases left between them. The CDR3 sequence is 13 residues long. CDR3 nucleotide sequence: TGTGCCAGCAGCCAACGTGGGACCTACGAGCAGTACTTC. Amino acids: CASSQRGTYEQYF.

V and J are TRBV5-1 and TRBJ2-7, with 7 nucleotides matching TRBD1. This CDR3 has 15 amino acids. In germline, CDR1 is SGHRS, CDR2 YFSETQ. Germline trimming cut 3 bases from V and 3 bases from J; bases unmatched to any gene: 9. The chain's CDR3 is CASSSRQGRNYEQYF. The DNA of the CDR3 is TGCGCCAGCAGCTCCCGACAGGGAAGAAACTACGAGCAGTACTTC.

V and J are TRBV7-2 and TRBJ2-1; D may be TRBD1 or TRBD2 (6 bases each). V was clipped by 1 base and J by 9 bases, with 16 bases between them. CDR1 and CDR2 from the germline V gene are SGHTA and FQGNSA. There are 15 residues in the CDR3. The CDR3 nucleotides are TGTGCCAGCAGCTTAGTAGGGGGGTCGGCCAGTGAGCAGTTCTTC. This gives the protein CASSLVGGSASEQFF.

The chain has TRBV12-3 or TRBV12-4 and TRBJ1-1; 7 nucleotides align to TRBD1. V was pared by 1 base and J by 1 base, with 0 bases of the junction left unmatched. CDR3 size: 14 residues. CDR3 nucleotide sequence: TGTGCCAGCAGTTTAGACAGGGGGAACACTGAAGCTTTCTTT. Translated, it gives CASSLDRGNTEAFF.

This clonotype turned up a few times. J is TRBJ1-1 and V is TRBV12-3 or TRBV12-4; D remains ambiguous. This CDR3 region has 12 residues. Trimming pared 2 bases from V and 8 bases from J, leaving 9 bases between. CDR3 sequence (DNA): TGTGCCAGCAGTTTAATTGAGCAGGAAGCTTTCTTT. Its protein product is CASSLIEQEAFF.

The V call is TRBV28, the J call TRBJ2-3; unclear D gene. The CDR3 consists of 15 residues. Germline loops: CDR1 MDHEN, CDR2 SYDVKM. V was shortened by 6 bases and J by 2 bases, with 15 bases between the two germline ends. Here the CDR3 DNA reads TGTGCCAGCAGACTCACCCCCGGGCCCACAGATACGCAGTATTTT. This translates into CASRLTPGPTDTQYF.

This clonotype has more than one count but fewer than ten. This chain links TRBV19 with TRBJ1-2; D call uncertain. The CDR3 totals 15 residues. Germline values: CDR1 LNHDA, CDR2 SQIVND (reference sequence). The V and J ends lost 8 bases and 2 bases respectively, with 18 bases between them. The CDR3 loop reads CASESQRSPNYGYTF. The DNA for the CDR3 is TGTGCCAGTGAATCACAACGGAGCCCCAACTATGGCTACACCTTC. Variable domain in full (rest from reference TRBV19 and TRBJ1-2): DGGITQSPKYLFRKEGQNVTLSCEQNLNHDAMYWYRQDPGQGLRLIYYSQIVNDFQKGDIAEGYSVSREKKESFPLTVTSAQKNPTAFYLCASESQRSPNYGYTFGSGTRLTVV.

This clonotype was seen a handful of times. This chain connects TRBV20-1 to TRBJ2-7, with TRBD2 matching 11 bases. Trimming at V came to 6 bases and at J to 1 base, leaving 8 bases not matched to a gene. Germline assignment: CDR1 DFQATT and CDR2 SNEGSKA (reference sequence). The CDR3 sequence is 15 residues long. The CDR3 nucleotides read TGCAGTGCCCAAATCGGGACTAGCGGATCCTACGAGCAGTACTTC. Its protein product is CSAQIGTSGSYEQYF.

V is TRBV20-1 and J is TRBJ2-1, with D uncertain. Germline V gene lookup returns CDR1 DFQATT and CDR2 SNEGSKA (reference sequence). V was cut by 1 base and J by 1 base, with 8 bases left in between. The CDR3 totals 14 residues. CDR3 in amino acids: CSARVAASYNEQFF. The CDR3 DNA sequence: TGCAGTGCTAGAGTTGCGGCTTCCTACAATGAGCAGTTCTTC.

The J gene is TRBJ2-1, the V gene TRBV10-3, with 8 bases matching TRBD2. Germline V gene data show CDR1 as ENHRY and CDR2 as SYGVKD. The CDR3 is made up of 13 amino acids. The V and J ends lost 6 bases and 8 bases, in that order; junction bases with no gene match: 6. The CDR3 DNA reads TGTGCCATCAGCCCGGGGGGGGAAGATGAGCAGTTCTTC. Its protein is CAISPGGEDEQFF.

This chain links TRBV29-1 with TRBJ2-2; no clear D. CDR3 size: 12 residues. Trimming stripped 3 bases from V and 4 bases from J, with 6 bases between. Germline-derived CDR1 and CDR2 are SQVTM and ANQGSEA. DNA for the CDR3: TGCAGCGTTGATGGGTTCACCGGGGAGCTGTTTTTT. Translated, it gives CSVDGFTGELFF.

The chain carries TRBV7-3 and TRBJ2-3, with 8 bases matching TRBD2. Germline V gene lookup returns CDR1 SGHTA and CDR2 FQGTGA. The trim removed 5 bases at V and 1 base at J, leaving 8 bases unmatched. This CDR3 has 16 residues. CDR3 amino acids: CASSPDRAGGTDTQYF. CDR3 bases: TGTGCCAGCAGCCCCGACAGAGCGGGAGGCACAGATACGCAGTATTTT. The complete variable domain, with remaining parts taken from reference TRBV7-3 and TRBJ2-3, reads GAGVSQTPSNKVTEKGKYVELRCDPISGHTALYWYRQSLGQGPEFLIYFQGTGAADDSGLPNDRFFAVRPEGSVSTLKIQRTERGDSAVYLCASSPDRAGGTDTQYFGPGTRLTVL.

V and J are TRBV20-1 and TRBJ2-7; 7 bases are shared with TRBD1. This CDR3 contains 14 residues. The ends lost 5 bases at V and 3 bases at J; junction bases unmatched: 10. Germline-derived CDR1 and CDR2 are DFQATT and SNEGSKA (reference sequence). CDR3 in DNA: TGCAGTGCTGCCAGGGGGAGTTCCCTCTACGAGCAGTACTTC. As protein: CSAARGSSLYEQYF.

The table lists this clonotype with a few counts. As DNA, the CDR3 is TGTGCCAGCAGGAGGACAGGAGGATACGGGCCCGGTCAAGAGACCCAGTACTTC. This sequence encodes CASRRTGGYGPGQETQYF. The V call is TRBV21-1, the J call TRBJ2-5; the D call TRBD1 from the table was never checked on the DNA. TRBV21-1 is flagged as a pseudogene. This CDR3 spans 18 amino acids.

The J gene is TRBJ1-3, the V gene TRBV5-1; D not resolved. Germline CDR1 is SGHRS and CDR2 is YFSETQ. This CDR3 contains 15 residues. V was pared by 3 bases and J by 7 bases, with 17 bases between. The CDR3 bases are TGCGCCAGCAGCTCCCATGGGCAAGAAAGGAACACCATATATTTT. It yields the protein CASSSHGQERNTIYF. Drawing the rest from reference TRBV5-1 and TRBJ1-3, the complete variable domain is KAGVTQTPRYLIKTRGQQVTLSCSPISGHRSVSWYQQTPGQGLQFLFEYFSETQRNKGNFPGRFSGRQFSNSRSEMNVSTLELGDSALYLCASSSHGQERNTIYFGEGSWLTVV.

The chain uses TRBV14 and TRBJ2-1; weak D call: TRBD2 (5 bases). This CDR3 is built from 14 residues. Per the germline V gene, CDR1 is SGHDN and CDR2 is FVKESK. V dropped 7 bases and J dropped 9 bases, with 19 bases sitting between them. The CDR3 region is CASTPGSGPVEQFF. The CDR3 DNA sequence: TGTGCCAGCACCCCGGGAAGCGGACCCGTTGAGCAGTTCTTC.

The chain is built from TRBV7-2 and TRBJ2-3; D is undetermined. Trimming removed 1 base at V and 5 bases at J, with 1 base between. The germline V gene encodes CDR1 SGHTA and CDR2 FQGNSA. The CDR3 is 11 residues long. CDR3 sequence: CASSLVDTQYF. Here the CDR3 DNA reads TGTGCCAGCAGCTTAGTAGATACGCAGTATTTT.

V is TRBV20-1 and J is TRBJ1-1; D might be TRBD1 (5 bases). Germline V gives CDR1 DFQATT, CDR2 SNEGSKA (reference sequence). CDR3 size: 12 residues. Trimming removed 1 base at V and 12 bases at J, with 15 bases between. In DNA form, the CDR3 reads TGCAGTGCTAGAGTGGGGCAATCCCAAACTTTCTTT. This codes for CSARVGQSQTFF.

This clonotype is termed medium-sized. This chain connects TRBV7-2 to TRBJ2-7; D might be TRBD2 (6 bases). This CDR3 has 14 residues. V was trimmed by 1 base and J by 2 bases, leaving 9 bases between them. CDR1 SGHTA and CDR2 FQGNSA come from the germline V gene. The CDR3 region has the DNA TGTGCCAGCAGCTTAGTCGGGAGCGCCTACGAGCAGTACTTC. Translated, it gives CASSLVGSAYEQYF.

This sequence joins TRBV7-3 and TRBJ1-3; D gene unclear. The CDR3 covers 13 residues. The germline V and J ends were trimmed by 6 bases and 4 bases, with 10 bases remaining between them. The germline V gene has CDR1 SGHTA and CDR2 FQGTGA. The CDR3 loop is CASRPSGGNTIYF. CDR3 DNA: TGTGCCAGCAGACCCTCGGGCGGAAACACCATATATTTT.

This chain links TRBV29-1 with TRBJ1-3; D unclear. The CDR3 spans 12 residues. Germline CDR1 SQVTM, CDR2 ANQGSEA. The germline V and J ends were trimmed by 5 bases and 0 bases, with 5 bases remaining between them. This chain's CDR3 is CSVQNSGNTIYF. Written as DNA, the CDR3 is TGCAGCGTTCAAAACTCTGGAAACACCATATATTTT. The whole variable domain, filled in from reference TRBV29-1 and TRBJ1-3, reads SAVISQKPSRDICQRGTSLTIQCQVDSQVTMMFWYRQQPGQSLTLIATANQGSEATYESGFVIDKFPISRPNLTFSTLTVSNMSPEDSSIYLCSVQNSGNTIYFGEGSWLTVV.

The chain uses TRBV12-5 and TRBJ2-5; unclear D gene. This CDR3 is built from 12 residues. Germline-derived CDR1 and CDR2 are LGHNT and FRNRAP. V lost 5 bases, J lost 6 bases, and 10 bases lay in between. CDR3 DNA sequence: TGTGCTAGTGGTCCGGCCCCCCAGACCCAGTACTTC. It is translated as CASGPAPQTQYF.

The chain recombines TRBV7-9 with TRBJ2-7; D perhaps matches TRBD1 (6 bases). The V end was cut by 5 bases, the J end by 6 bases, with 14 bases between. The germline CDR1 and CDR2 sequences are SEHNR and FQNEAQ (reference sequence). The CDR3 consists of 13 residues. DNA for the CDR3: TGTGCCAGCAGCCGATTGGACAGAAGCGAGCAGTACTTC. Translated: CASSRLDRSEQYF.

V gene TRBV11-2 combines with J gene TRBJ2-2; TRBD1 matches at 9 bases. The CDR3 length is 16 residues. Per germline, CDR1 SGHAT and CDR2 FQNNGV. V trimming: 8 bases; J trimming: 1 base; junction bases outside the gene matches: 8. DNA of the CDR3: TGTGCCAGCTCCCCGTGGGGACAGGGGAACACCGGGGAGCTGTTTTTT. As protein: CASSPWGQGNTGELFF.

The CDR3 DNA reads as TGTGCCAGCAGTTACTTCCCCGGGACAGGGGATCAGCCCCAGCATTTT. Protein: CASSYFPGTGDQPQHF. This chain uses TRBV6-6 with TRBJ1-5, with 10 bases aligning to TRBD1. The germline gives CDR1 MNHNY, CDR2 SVGAGI (reference sequence). This CDR3 is built from 16 residues. The J segment lost 5 bases and the V segment lost 1 base, leaving 5 bases of the junction unmatched.

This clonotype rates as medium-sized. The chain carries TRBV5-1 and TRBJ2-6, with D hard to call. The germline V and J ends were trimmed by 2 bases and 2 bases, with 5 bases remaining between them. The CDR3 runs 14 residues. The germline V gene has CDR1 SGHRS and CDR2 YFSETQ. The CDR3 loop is CASSLSTGANVLTF. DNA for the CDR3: TGCGCCAGCAGCTTATCGACTGGGGCCAACGTCCTGACTTTC.